This TCR beta chain was retrieved from a study of naive and memory T cell subsets. General study points: This RNA-based method may be sensitive to activation-related transcript changes.

The treatment here: skin biopsy from PPD injection site in Mantoux-positive individual. Reverse transcription used DNase-treated unsorted total RNA, aiming for roughly 1 to 1000 ng. An oligonucleotide containing a UMI was ligated to the 3' end of TCR cDNA. Individuals with a positive Mantoux test gave biopsies from PPD-injected skin. With 0 bases clipped from V and 4 bases from J, the junction kept 4 bases outside the gene matches. This CDR3 is 15 amino acids long. Germline V gene data show CDR1 as SGHRS and CDR2 as YFSETQ. This clonotype came up many times. Its matching antigen is unknown. Blood and skin TCR RNA was reverse transcribed with alpha and beta constant primers. TCRdb itself ran the UMI-ligation and nested PCR reads through MiXCR, one entry per CDR3 protein. This table has roughly 18,000 distinct CDR3 sequences, 9.5% appearing once.

This sample comprised skin, obtained from a tuberculin skin test site. The sequence derives from an adult in good health. The chain employs TRBV5-1 and TRBJ2-1; 7 nucleotides line up with TRBD1. CDR3 region: CASSLGTGPYNEQFF. The CDR3 DNA sequence: TGCGCCAGCAGCTTGGGGACAGGCCCGTACAATGAGCAGTTCTTC.